This is a list of T cell receptor beta chains from one sample in a study of T cells in Graves' hyperthyroidism and ophthalmopathy. TCRdb used MiXCR to reprocess the multiplex PCR reads, holding one entry per CDR3 protein. This table has a few hundred thousand distinct CDR3 sequences, 17% appearing once. Sequencing was performed on blood. These TCRs come from a woman aged 18-29 years with Graves' ophthalmopathy. CDR3s include the opening cysteine and the closing phenylalanine or tryptophan. D genes are given only for firm matches. Size is omitted from some rows. Given values are once, few, many or a class for expanded clones.

j_gene	d_gene	v_gene	abundance	CDR3nt	CDR3aa
TRBJ2-4	-	TRBV19	many	TGTGCCAGTAGTCAACAGGGGGGGGCCAAAAACATTCAGTACTTC	CASSQQGGAKNIQYF
TRBJ1-4	TRBD1	TRBV2	many	TGTGCCAGCAATCCGGACAGGGAAAGGGAAGGGACTAATGAAAAACTGTTTTTT	CASNPDREREGTNEKLFF
TRBJ2-7	TRBD2	TRBV6-6	few	TGTGCCAGCAGTTACGGGAGCGGGGGTTACGAGCAGTACTTC	CASSYGSGGYEQYF
TRBJ1-6	TRBD1	TRBV20-1	few	TGCAGTGCTAGAGGGTCCGGGACAGGAGCTTCACCCCTCCACTTT	CSARGSGTGASPLHF
TRBJ2-7	-	TRBV27	many	TGTGCCAGCAGTTTAATCGGCTTCTCCTACGAGCAGTACTTC	CASSLIGFSYEQYF
TRBJ1-6	TRBD1	TRBV6-1	-	TGTGCCAGCAGTAATGGGGTGGGACAGGGAGCACCCCTCCACTTT	CASSNGVGQGAPLHF
TRBJ2-7	-	TRBV4-1	many	TGCGCCAGCAGCCTAAGTGTAGGGAACGAGCAGTACTTC	CASSLSVGNEQYF
TRBJ1-2	-	TRBV27	many	TGTGCCAGCAGTCTCCGGGGGGAATCCTATGGCTACACCTTC	CASSLRGESYGYTF
TRBJ2-1	-	TRBV6-1	-	TGTGCCAGCAGTGCGACAGGCTCGTACAATGAGCAGTTCTTC	CASSATGSYNEQFF
TRBJ2-5	TRBD2	TRBV6-1	many	TGTGCCAGCAGTGAAGTGGGGGGGGTCGGTGAGACCCAGTACTTC	CASSEVGGVGETQYF
TRBJ1-2	-	TRBV29-1	many	TGCAGCGTTGAATCGGGCGACTACACCTTC	CSVESGDYTF
TRBJ1-1	TRBD1	TRBV10-3	many	TGTGCCATCAGTGCGACAGGGGTCCACACTGAAGCTTTCTTT	CAISATGVHTEAFF
TRBJ2-7	TRBD2	TRBV27	-	TGTGCCAGCAGTTACGCTAGCGGGAGAATCAACGAGCAGTACTTC	CASSYASGRINEQYF
TRBJ2-7	-	TRBV3-2	many	TGTGCCAGCAGCCAAGGTGCTAGCGGAGCCAAACACTCCTACGAGCAGTACTTC	CASSQGASGAKHSYEQYF
TRBJ1-6	TRBD1	TRBV19	-	TGTGCCAGTAGTGGAGACAGGGTTCGGGATTCACCCCTCCACTTT	CASSGDRVRDSPLHF
TRBJ2-7	TRBD1	TRBV11-2	few	TGTGCCAGCAGACCTATTCGGGACAGGGTCTACGAGCAGTACTTC	CASRPIRDRVYEQYF
TRBJ1-5	-	TRBV19	few	TGTGCCAGTAGTATAGTTAGAGAGAGAGTAGGGAGCAATCAGCCCCAGCATTTT	CASSIVRERVGSNQPQHF
TRBJ1-3	-	TRBV3-1	many	TGTGCCAGCAGCCAAGTGTCACGGGCTGGAAACACCATATATTTT	CASSQVSRAGNTIYF
TRBJ2-1	TRBD1	TRBV3-1	many	TGTGCCAGCAGCCAGGGGACAGGGAGTTACAATGAGCAGTTCTTC	CASSQGTGSYNEQFF
TRBJ1-1	TRBD1	TRBV20-1	many	TGCAGTGCTAGAGATCGATCACAGGGGACGAACACTGAAGCTTTCTTT	CSARDRSQGTNTEAFF
TRBJ2-2	-	TRBV6-2/TRBV6-3	few	TGTGCCAGCAAAATACAGGGAAGAACGAACACCGGGGAGCTGTTTTTT	CASKIQGRTNTGELFF
TRBJ1-1	-	TRBV29-1	few	TGCAGCGGATTGACCGTGATGAACACTGAAGCTTTCTTT	CSGLTVMNTEAFF
TRBJ2-1	TRBD2	TRBV7-9	-	TGTGCCAGCAGCTCAAAGACTAGCGGGAGGAATGAGCAGTTCTTC	CASSSKTSGRNEQFF
TRBJ1-2	TRBD1	TRBV7-2	-	TGTGCCAGCAGCTTTTTTCCGCCGGACAGGGGGCCTAACTATGGCTACACCTTC	CASSFFPPDRGPNYGYTF
TRBJ1-4	-	TRBV10-3	-	TGTGCCATCAGTATGACAGCGTTAAAACTGTTTTTT	CAISMTALKLFF
TRBJ2-2	-	TRBV28	few	TGTGCCAGCGCAGGGTCCGGGGAGCTGTTTTTT	CASAGSGELFF
TRBJ1-1	-	TRBV20-1	many	TGCAGTGCTAGAGATCCCGGGCAGGCAGACACTGAAGCTTTCTTT	CSARDPGQADTEAFF
TRBJ2-1	-	TRBV19	-	TGTGCCAGTAGTAGGGAGTGGGGAAATGAGCAGTTCTTC	CASSREWGNEQFF
TRBJ2-7	-	TRBV14	-	TGTGCCAGCAGCCGACGCGATACAGGGATCGACGAGCAGTACTTC	CASSRRDTGIDEQYF
TRBJ2-7	-	TRBV12-3/TRBV12-4	many	TGTGCCAGCAGTTCTCGACTAGACAGGATCTTCGAGCAGTACTTC	CASSSRLDRIFEQYF
TRBJ1-1	-	TRBV7-3	many	TGTGCCAGCAGCTTAAGCTGGGGGACAGAAGCTTTCTTT	CASSLSWGTEAFF
TRBJ1-6	-	TRBV28	many	TGTGCCAGCAGTACGGCAGCATTCAACACCCCTAATTCACCCCTCCACTTT	CASSTAAFNTPNSPLHF
TRBJ2-6	-	TRBV5-1	many	TGCGCCAGCAGCTTGGCCGGCAGGGCGGCTGGGGCCAACGTCCTGACTTTC	CASSLAGRAAGANVLTF
TRBJ2-3	-	TRBV19	-	TGTGCCAGTAGTATTGCGTTCACAGATACGCAGTATTTT	CASSIAFTDTQYF
TRBJ2-5	TRBD2	TRBV5-1	-	TGCGCCAGCAGCTTGTCCGGGGGGGCTTCGGAGACCCAGTACTTC	CASSLSGGASETQYF
TRBJ1-2	-	TRBV4-1	-	TGCGCCAGCAGCCAAGTAGGCGCAGCTAACTATGGCTACACCTTC	CASSQVGAANYGYTF
TRBJ1-4	-	TRBV3-1	many	TGTGCCAGCAGCCAAGACGGGGCTAATGAAAAACTGTTTTTT	CASSQDGANEKLFF
TRBJ2-3	-	TRBV2	many	TGTGCCAGCAGTGAAGGCCCTAGTACGGATACGCAGTATTTT	CASSEGPSTDTQYF
TRBJ1-6	-	TRBV28	few	TGTGCCAGCAGCCCGCAGATCAGGAGCTCCTATAATTCACCCCTCCACTTT	CASSPQIRSSYNSPLHF
TRBJ1-5	TRBD1	TRBV9	few	TGTGCCAGCAGCGGGCCCGGGACAGGGCATCAGCCCCAGCATTTT	CASSGPGTGHQPQHF
TRBJ1-1	-	TRBV5-1	many	TGCGCCAGCAGCTTGGGCTTCGGGAACACTGAAGCTTTCTTT	CASSLGFGNTEAFF
TRBJ2-5	-	TRBV12-3/TRBV12-4	-	TGTGCCAGCAGTTTAGGCCTCCACTCTCCGTACCAAGAGACCCAGTACTTC	CASSLGLHSPYQETQYF
TRBJ1-2	-	TRBV30	many	TGTGCCTGGAGCCCCACAGGGTCCCCATCGTATGGCTACACCTTC	CAWSPTGSPSYGYTF
TRBJ2-1	-	TRBV11-3	many	TGTGCCAGCAGCTTAAGCCAGTACCCCTACAATGAGCAGTTCTTC	CASSLSQYPYNEQFF
TRBJ2-2	-	TRBV28	few	TGTGCCAGCAGTCCGGAACAGAACACCGGGGAGCTGTTTTTT	CASSPEQNTGELFF
TRBJ1-3	TRBD1	TRBV2	few	TGTGCCAGCAGTGAACAGGGACAGGGAATTGAAAACACCATATATTTT	CASSEQGQGIENTIYF
TRBJ2-3	TRBD1	TRBV11-2	many	TGTGCCAGCAGCTTGACAGGGGGAAGGGAAGATACGCAGTATTTT	CASSLTGGREDTQYF
TRBJ2-1	TRBD2	TRBV28	many	TGTGCCAGCAGTTCCGGACTAGCGGGGGGAATTTACAATGAGCAGTTCTTC	CASSSGLAGGIYNEQFF
TRBJ2-1	TRBD2	TRBV5-1	-	TGCGCCAGCAGAATAGAGGGTAGCGGGATAGGGTGGTTCTTC	CASRIEGSGIGWFF
TRBJ2-1	TRBD1	TRBV7-8	many	TGTGCCAGCAGCACTCTCGGGACAGGGTACTACAATGAGCAGTTCTTC	CASSTLGTGYYNEQFF
TRBJ2-1	TRBD2	TRBV5-1	many	TGCGCCAGCAGCCACCGAGGGACTAGCGGGAGTGGGAATGAGCAGTTCTTC	CASSHRGTSGSGNEQFF
TRBJ2-4	-	TRBV29-1	many	TGCAGCGTTGAAGCCACGGGGAAAAACATTCAGTACTTC	CSVEATGKNIQYF
TRBJ1-1	-	TRBV4-1	few	TGCGCCAGCAGCCAGGTTTATGGGGCTGATGGCGGCACTGAAGCTTTCTTT	CASSQVYGADGGTEAFF
TRBJ1-2	-	TRBV28	-	TGTGCCAGCAGGCAACAGGGATCCAGCTATGGCTACACCTTC	CASRQQGSSYGYTF